The clone carrying this T cell receptor (beta chain) was detected many times. This sample is drawn from a study of blood T cell repertoires in COVID-19. The overall study: The samples span acute and convalescent COVID-19 from the United States, Italy and Spain. Nucleic acid was either cDNA or gDNA, and it came from T cells, B-cell-depleted T cells, or PBMCs.

Some clones are missing from TCRdb's copy, which holds only in-frame ones; the method was immunoSEQ multiplex PCR. Here the sample spans some 460,000 clones, around nine tenths being singletons. This CDR3 is built from 15 residues. The receptor's source is a woman aged 30 to 39 with acute or convalescent COVID-19. The gene calls are TRBV21-1 and TRBJ1-4. TRBV21-1 is a listed pseudogene. Sequenced input: peripheral blood. The CDR3 DNA sequence: TGTGCCAGCAGCCGGGGGGACTACCAAGGTGAAAAACTGTTTTTT. Protein sequence: CASSRGDYQGEKLFF.